The clone carrying this TCR beta chain has just a few counts. This sample's TCRbeta library carried unique molecular identifier barcodes. TCRdb ran MiXCR on the PCR reads and lists one entry per CDR3 protein. This table has about 500,000 distinct CDR3 sequences, approximately 32% appearing once. The sample belongs to a study of T-cell reconstitution after alpha-beta-depleted transplantation in children. The CDR3 covers 11 residues. CDR1 is DFQATT and CDR2 is SNEGSKA in the germline V gene (reference sequence). V dropped 5 bases and J dropped 3 bases, with 8 bases sitting between them. The material was PBMCs from the stem cell graft donor, obtained from the stem cell graft. The origin of this receptor is a human donor who donated a stem cell graft to a child with aplastic anemia. This sequence joins TRBV20-1 and TRBJ2-7; perhaps TRBD1 as D (5 bases). This chain's CDR3 is CSAADNYEQYV. CDR3 coding DNA: TGCAGTGCTGCGGACAACTACGAGCAGTACGTC.